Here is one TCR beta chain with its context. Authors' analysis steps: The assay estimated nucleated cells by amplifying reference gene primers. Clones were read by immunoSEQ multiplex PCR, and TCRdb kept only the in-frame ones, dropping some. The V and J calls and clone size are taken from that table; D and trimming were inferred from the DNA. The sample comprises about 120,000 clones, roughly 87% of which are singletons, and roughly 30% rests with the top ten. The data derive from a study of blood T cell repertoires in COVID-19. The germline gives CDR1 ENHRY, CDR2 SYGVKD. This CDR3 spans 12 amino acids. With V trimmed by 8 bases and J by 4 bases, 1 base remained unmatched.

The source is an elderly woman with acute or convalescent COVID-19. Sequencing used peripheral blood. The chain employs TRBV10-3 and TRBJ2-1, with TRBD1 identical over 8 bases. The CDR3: CAIGDRYNEQFF. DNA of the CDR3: TGTGCCATCGGGGACAGGTACAATGAGCAGTTCTTC.